The sequence of this T cell receptor (beta chain) was determined in a study of cytomegalovirus exposure and HLA in healthy donors. As for the study in general: The roughly 130 validation repertoires, a later analysis reported, used the same platform as the 600 to 850 repertoires from the first cohort.

The donors were part of the validation cohort, which consisted of roughly 120 subjects and was separate from the first cohort of 666 subjects. Sequencing used immunoSEQ multiplex PCR; TCRdb keeps in-frame clones, though not all of them. The repertoire holds around 140,000 clones, with approximately 86% as singletons. The germline V gene has CDR1 MNHEY and CDR2 SMNVEV (reference sequence). The CDR3 contains 18 residues. V shed 2 bases, J shed 7 bases, and the junction held 11 bases outside the gene matches. This sequence joins TRBV27 and TRBJ2-1; 13 nucleotides agree with TRBD2. This TCR came from a man between 18 and 29 years old in good health and CMV-seropositive. Specimen: PBMCs. CDR3 bases: TGTGCCAGCAGTTTACGGGGACTAGCGGGGCCCCTTGGGAATGAGCAGTTCTTC. It yields the protein CASSLRGLAGPLGNEQFF.